The T cell receptor beta chain under discussion was sequenced for a study of cytomegalovirus exposure and HLA in healthy donors. Germline CDR1 is LGHNA and CDR2 is YNFKEQ. The CDR3 sequence is 15 residues long. V was shortened by 4 bases and J by 1 base, with 13 bases between the two germline ends. Turning to this clone: Its cognate antigen is unknown.

Overall study results and limits: The classifier was said to identify cytomegalovirus status with high specificity and sensitivity. In an earlier analysis, productive rearrangement rates for most beta V segments clustered near 87% or 30%. Association of a missense DCLRE1C variant with TCR beta V- and J-gene trimming was reported in a later analysis.

The PCR employed 60 Vbeta primers together with 13 Jbeta primers. Assay: immunoSEQ multiplex PCR; the TCRdb copy retains only in-frame clones and omits some. The table has over 200,000 clones, about 78% seen once. The TCR comes from a male donor in good health and CMV-seronegative. The chain uses TRBV4-2 and TRBJ1-1; TRBD1 might be the D (5 bases). Sequences were obtained from PBMCs. As DNA, the CDR3 is TGTGCCAGCAGCCCCCCGGGGGTTAGGAACACTGAAGCTTTCTTT. Amino acids: CASSPPGVRNTEAFF.